What follows are 21 T cell receptor beta chains derived from one specimen sequenced in a study of response to subunit inactivated influenza vaccine. TCRdb reanalysed the RT-PCR reads using MiXCR and keeps one entry per CDR3 protein. This table has around 520,000 distinct CDR3 sequences, about 25% appearing once. The specimen comprised CD4+ T cells sorted from PBMCs, sampled about 5 days after vaccination. These receptors came from a man aged 50 to 59 who received an inactivated influenza vaccine.

This clonotype was seen a handful of times. This chain joins TRBV15 and TRBJ2-7, with D perhaps assigned TRBD1 or TRBD2 (6 bases each). V lost 1 base and J lost 2, with 9 bases in between. CDR3 size: 14 residues. Per germline, CDR1 LNHNV and CDR2 YYDKDF (reference sequence). The DNA of the CDR3 is TGTGCCACCAGCAGAGCAGGGGAGGCCTACGAGCAGTACTTC. It yields the protein CATSRAGEAYEQYF.

V gene TRBV30 combines with J gene TRBJ2-5, with D unresolved. Germline V gives CDR1 GTSNPN, CDR2 SVGIG (reference sequence). Trimming took 0 bases from V and 5 from J, leaving 10 bases between them. This CDR3 is built from 13 residues. This CDR3 is CAWSVRAAETQYF. The CDR3 region has the DNA TGTGCCTGGAGTGTAAGGGCGGCGGAGACCCAGTACTTC.

This clonotype was detected many times. V and J are TRBV7-8 and TRBJ2-1; 9 nucleotides match TRBD1. This CDR3 is 17 amino acids long. The ends lost 5 bases at V and 1 base at J; junction bases unmatched: 9. Per germline, CDR1 SGHVS and CDR2 FQNEAQ. CDR3 residues: CASSRRQGDISYNEQFF. The CDR3 DNA sequence: TGTGCCAGCAGCCGCCGACAGGGGGATATTTCCTACAATGAGCAGTTCTTC.

The V and J genes are TRBV29-1 and TRBJ2-3, with no clear D. V was pared by 5 bases and J by 6 bases, with 12 bases between. In germline, CDR1 is SQVTM, CDR2 ANQGSEA. This CDR3 comprises 12 residues. The CDR3 reads CSVLPATDTQYF. The CDR3 DNA reads as TGCAGCGTTCTGCCGGCCACGGATACGCAGTATTTT.

In this sample, this clonotype turned up a few times. This CDR3 is CASNGGTGASQETQYF. As DNA, the CDR3 is TGTGCCAGCAATGGGGGAACAGGGGCTTCTCAAGAGACCCAGTACTTC. This chain joins TRBV28 and TRBJ2-5; TRBD1 matches 7 bases. The CDR3 extends over 16 amino acids. Germline CDR1 is MDHEN and CDR2 is SYDVKM. The J segment lost 2 bases and the V segment lost 7 bases, leaving 13 bases of the junction unmatched.

This clonotype was picked up a small number of times. The V gene is TRBV9, the J gene TRBJ2-2; 7 bases line up with TRBD2. There are 16 residues in the CDR3. Trimming took 0 bases from V and 4 from J; bases not matched to a gene: 6. Germline V gene data show CDR1 as SGDLS and CDR2 as YYNGEE. CDR3: CASSVGQGGGTGELFF. In DNA form, the CDR3 reads TGTGCCAGCAGCGTAGGCCAAGGCGGGGGCACCGGGGAGCTGTTTTTT. Full variable domain (rest looked up from reference TRBV9 and TRBJ2-2): DSGVTQTPKHLITATGQRVTLRCSPRSGDLSVYWYQQSLDQGLQFLIQYYNGEERAKGNILERFSAQQFPDLHSELNLSSLELGDSALYFCASSVGQGGGTGELFFGEGSRLTVL.

The rearrangement joins TRBV4-1 to TRBJ2-1; D remains ambiguous. CDR3 length: 15 amino acids. The germline V gene has CDR1 MGHRA and CDR2 YSYEKL. Trimming shortened V by 0 bases and J by 3 bases, and 9 bases separated the two germline ends. CDR3 in DNA: TGCGCCAGCAGCCAAGATGAGGCTAGCTACAATGAGCAGTTCTTC. Encoded protein: CASSQDEASYNEQFF.

The J gene is TRBJ1-1, the V gene TRBV30; 7 nucleotides align to TRBD1. V gave up 4 bases and J gave up 1 base; unmatched junction bases: 12. Germline V CDR1 and CDR2: GTSNPN, SVGIG (reference sequence). This CDR3 spans 16 amino acids. The CDR3 protein is CAWNPDRVKPNTEAFF. The CDR3 nucleotides read TGTGCCTGGAACCCCGACAGGGTGAAACCGAACACTGAAGCTTTCTTT. Drawing the rest from reference TRBV30 and TRBJ1-1, the complete variable domain is SQTIHQWPATLVQPVGSPLSLECTVEGTSNPNLYWYRQAAGRGLQLLFYSVGIGQISSEVPQNLSASRPQDRQFILSSKKLLLSDSGFYLCAWNPDRVKPNTEAFFGQGTRLTVV.

V gene TRBV11-2 combines with J gene TRBJ2-1; D uncertain. The V and J ends lost 1 base and 6 bases respectively, with 7 bases between them. The CDR3 length is 13 residues. Germline V gene data show CDR1 as SGHAT and CDR2 as FQNNGV. The CDR3, as DNA: TGTGCCAGCAGCTTAGGGTTCCTCAATGAGCAGTTCTTC. Its translation: CASSLGFLNEQFF.

The chain links TRBV5-1 to TRBJ1-4; 9 positions match TRBD1. The germline gives CDR1 SGHRS, CDR2 YFSETQ. The V and J ends lost 8 bases and 5 bases, in that order; junction bases with no gene match: 7. The CDR3 is 14 amino acids. The CDR3: CASADGTGNEKLFF. The CDR3 DNA reads as TGCGCCAGTGCTGACGGGACAGGGAATGAAAAACTGTTTTTT.

The sample holds a few counts of this clonotype. The chain carries TRBV20-1 and TRBJ1-1; a weak D match, TRBD1 (6 bases). The V end lost 4 bases, the J end lost 2 bases, and 17 bases lay between the germline ends. This CDR3 has 15 amino acids. Per germline, CDR1 DFQATT and CDR2 SNEGSKA (reference sequence). CDR3 loop: CSAKYPGHQNTEAFF. The CDR3 DNA reads TGCAGTGCTAAGTATCCGGGACACCAAAACACTGAAGCTTTCTTT.

The chain is built from TRBV24-1 and TRBJ2-1, with 8 positions matching TRBD1. The CDR3 loop spans 15 amino acids. The ends lost 6 bases at V and 3 bases at J; junction bases unmatched: 6. Per the germline V gene, CDR1 is KGHDR and CDR2 is SFDVKD. This CDR3 is CATSSPGQGYNEQFF. The CDR3 DNA reads as TGTGCCACCAGTAGCCCAGGACAGGGCTACAATGAGCAGTTCTTC.

This clonotype was seen a handful of times. The chain carries TRBV27 and TRBJ2-2; 8 nucleotides align to TRBD1. CDR3 length: 16 residues. Germline values: CDR1 MNHEY, CDR2 SMNVEV (reference sequence). V was clipped by 3 bases and J by 3 bases; unmatched bases: 6. CDR3 DNA: TGTGCCAGCAGTTTCGTCTGGACAGGGCACACCGGGGAGCTGTTTTTT. This translates into CASSFVWTGHTGELFF.

The rearrangement joins TRBV5-1 to TRBJ2-5; D is uncertain. The CDR3 is 14 residues long. The V gene lost 1 base and the J gene lost 1 base, with 8 bases spanning the gap. The germline V gene has CDR1 SGHRS and CDR2 YFSETQ. CDR3 loop: CASSLITAQETQYF. The CDR3 DNA reads TGCGCCAGCAGCTTGATCACAGCCCAAGAGACCCAGTACTTC.

There are a few counts of this clonotype. V is TRBV5-1 and J is TRBJ1-1; a possible D gene is TRBD1 (6 bases). Deletions cut 2 bases from V and 7 bases from J, with 12 bases between. Germline V CDR1 and CDR2: SGHRS, YFSETQ. The CDR3 totals 13 residues. CDR3 nucleotides: TGCGCCAGCAGCTTTCAGGGGAAGAGTGAAGCTTTCTTT. Its protein is CASSFQGKSEAFF.

The J gene is TRBJ1-1, the V gene TRBV12-3 or TRBV12-4; 8 nucleotides align to TRBD1. The ends lost 6 bases at V and 5 bases at J; junction bases unmatched: 5. CDR3 length: 13 residues. CDR3 sequence reads: CASSRGRGTEAFF. The DNA of the CDR3 is TGTGCCAGCAGCAGGGGGCGGGGGACTGAAGCTTTCTTT.

This clonotype was seen a few times. The chain carries TRBV12-3 or TRBV12-4 and TRBJ1-4; tentatively, D is TRBD1 (5 bases). The CDR3 spans 14 residues. Trimming pared 5 bases from V and 10 bases from J, leaving 17 bases between. CDR3: CASSLGPERGKLFF. CDR3 nucleotides: TGTGCCAGCAGTCTGGGACCCGAAAGGGGAAAACTGTTTTTT.

The J gene is TRBJ2-7, the V gene TRBV7-8; a weak D match, TRBD1 (5 bases). V gave up 1 base and J gave up 2 bases, with 9 bases separating them. This CDR3 spans 14 amino acids. CDR1 is SGHVS, CDR2 FQNEAQ, per germline. The CDR3 coding sequence is TGTGCCAGCAGCTTAGTAGGGGTGACCTACGAGCAGTACTTC. This translates into CASSLVGVTYEQYF.

The CDR3 spells CSVEGTKFISSTDTQYF. DNA for the CDR3: TGCAGCGTTGAAGGAACCAAATTTATTTCTAGCACAGATACGCAGTATTTT. The V call is TRBV29-1, the J call TRBJ2-3; no reliable D call. V was cut by 1 base and J by 0 bases, with 17 bases left in between. Looked up from germline, CDR1 is SQVTM and CDR2 is ANQGSEA. This CDR3 has 17 residues.

This clonotype was observed at least ten times. The chain joins TRBV5-1 to TRBJ2-7, with TRBD1 matching over 11 bases. V lost 3 bases to trimming and J lost 3 bases; unmatched junction nucleotides: 2. This CDR3 has 14 amino acids. Per the germline V gene, CDR1 is SGHRS and CDR2 is YFSETQ. The CDR3 nucleotides read TGCGCCAGCAGCTGGGGGACAGGGGGCTACGAGCAGTACTTC. It translates to CASSWGTGGYEQYF.

The V gene is TRBV6-2 or TRBV6-3, the J gene TRBJ2-2, with 7 nucleotides matching TRBD1. This CDR3 spans 17 amino acids. The junction had 13 bases not matched to a gene; V was cut back by 5 bases and J by 4 bases. In germline, CDR1 is MNHEY, CDR2 SVGEGT. The CDR3: CASSLLRGHQGTGELFF. The CDR3 region has the DNA TGTGCCAGCAGTCTCCTTAGGGGGCATCAGGGCACCGGGGAGCTGTTTTTT.